This T cell receptor (beta chain) was sequenced for a study of blood T cell repertoires in COVID-19. Study-wide context: Samples taken during acute and convalescent COVID-19 were collected in the United States, Italy and Spain.

Participants were aged about 18 to 90 years, lived in around 25 US areas, and enrolled virtually. Trimming took off 0 bases at V and 4 bases at J, with 13 bases between the two ends. The germline CDR1 and CDR2 sequences are SGDLS and YYNGEE. The CDR3 is 15 residues long. Clones were sequenced by immunoSEQ multiplex PCR, and TCRdb holds only the in-frame ones, with some missing. The sample yields under 350,000 clones, around 90% seen once. Sequenced: PBMCs or T cells enriched from blood (not recorded which). The chain uses TRBV9 and TRBJ1-1, with a weak D call TRBD1 (5 bases). The origin of this receptor is a man in his sixties who had recovered from COVID-19. The CDR3 protein is CASSVAGGASTEAFF. CDR3 DNA sequence: TGTGCCAGCAGCGTAGCTGGAGGGGCGTCCACTGAAGCTTTCTTT.